The following is a TCR beta chain sequence with its context. Sequencing was performed with immunoSEQ multiplex PCR; in TCRdb, only in-frame clones are kept and a portion is missing. The table has around 84,000 clones, around 80% seen once; the top ten hold approximately 37%. This sample stems from a study of blood T cell repertoires in COVID-19. CDR3 size: 14 residues. CDR1 KGHSH and CDR2 LQKENI come from the germline V gene. Losses at the gene ends were 4 bases for V and 6 bases for J; bases not matched to a gene: 2. The sample taken for sequencing was peripheral blood. V is TRBV18 and J is TRBJ1-6, with TRBD1 identical over 8 bases. This TCR came from a man older than 75 with active or convalescent COVID-19. The CDR3 nucleotides are TGTGCCAGCTCACTACAGGGGGGTAATTCACCCCTCCACTTT. It encodes CASSLQGGNSPLHF.